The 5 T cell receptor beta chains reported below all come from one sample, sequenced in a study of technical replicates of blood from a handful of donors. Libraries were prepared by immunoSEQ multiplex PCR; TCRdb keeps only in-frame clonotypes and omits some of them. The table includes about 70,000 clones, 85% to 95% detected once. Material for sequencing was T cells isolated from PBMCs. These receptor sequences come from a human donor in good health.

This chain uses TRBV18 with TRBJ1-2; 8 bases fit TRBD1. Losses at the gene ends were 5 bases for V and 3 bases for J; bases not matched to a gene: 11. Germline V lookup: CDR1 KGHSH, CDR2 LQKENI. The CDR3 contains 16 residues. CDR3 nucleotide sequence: TGTGCCAGCTCAAACTCCCAAGTACAGGGGGACTATGGCTACACCTTC. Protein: CASSNSQVQGDYGYTF.

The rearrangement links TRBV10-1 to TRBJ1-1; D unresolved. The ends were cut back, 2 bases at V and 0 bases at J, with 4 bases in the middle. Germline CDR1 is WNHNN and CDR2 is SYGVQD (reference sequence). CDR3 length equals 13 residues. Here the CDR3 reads CASSEVMNTEAFF. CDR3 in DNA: TGCGCCAGCAGTGAGGTTATGAACACTGAAGCTTTCTTT.

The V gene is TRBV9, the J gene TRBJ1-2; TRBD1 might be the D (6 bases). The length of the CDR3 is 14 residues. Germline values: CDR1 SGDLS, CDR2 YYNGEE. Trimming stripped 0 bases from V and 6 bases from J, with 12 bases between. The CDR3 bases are TGTGCCAGCAGCGTAGCAGGGGCGTCGCATGGCTACACCTTC. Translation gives CASSVAGASHGYTF.

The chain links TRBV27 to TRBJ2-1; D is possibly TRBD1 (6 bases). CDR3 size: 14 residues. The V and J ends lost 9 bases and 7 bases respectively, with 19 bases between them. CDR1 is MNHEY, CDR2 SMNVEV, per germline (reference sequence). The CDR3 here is CASGQPRMWNEQFF. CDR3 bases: TGTGCCAGTGGACAGCCTAGAATGTGGAATGAGCAGTTCTTC.

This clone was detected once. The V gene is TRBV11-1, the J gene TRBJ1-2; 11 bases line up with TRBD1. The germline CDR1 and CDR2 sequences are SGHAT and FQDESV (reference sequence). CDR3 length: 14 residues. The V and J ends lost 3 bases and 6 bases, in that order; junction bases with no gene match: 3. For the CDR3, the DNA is TGTGCCAGCAGCTTCGGACAGGGGGCGAATGGCTACACCTTC. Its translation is CASSFGQGANGYTF.